This T cell receptor beta chain is from a study of Graves' ophthalmopathy and Graves' hyperthyroidism. Hyperthyroidism patients, all newly diagnosed, had under 2 months' duration and ages of 18 to 65. Serum thyroxine and TRAb, along with clinical symptoms, thyroid ultrasound and orbital computed tomography, were what diagnosis relied on. This clonotype has at least ten counts. TCR beta CDR3 amplification used RNA transcripts. Second-round multiplex PCR followed a first-round RT-PCR using HTBI primers. Using its own MiXCR run on the multiplex PCR reads, TCRdb lists one record per CDR3 protein. The sample carries about 1.1 million distinct CDR3 sequences, less than 45% recorded once. The V and J ends lost 4 bases and 5 bases, in that order; junction bases with no gene match: 9. Germline V gene lookup returns CDR1 SQVTM and CDR2 ANQGSEA. This CDR3 has 14 residues.

The sequence came from an adult man with Graves' hyperthyroidism. Sequenced input: peripheral blood or thyroid tissue (not recorded which). The chain has TRBV29-1 and TRBJ1-1, with 8 bases identical to TRBD1. CDR3 in DNA: TGCAGCGTTGGGGGAAGACAGGGGTTGACTGAAGCTTTCTTT. Translated, it gives CSVGGRQGLTEAFF.